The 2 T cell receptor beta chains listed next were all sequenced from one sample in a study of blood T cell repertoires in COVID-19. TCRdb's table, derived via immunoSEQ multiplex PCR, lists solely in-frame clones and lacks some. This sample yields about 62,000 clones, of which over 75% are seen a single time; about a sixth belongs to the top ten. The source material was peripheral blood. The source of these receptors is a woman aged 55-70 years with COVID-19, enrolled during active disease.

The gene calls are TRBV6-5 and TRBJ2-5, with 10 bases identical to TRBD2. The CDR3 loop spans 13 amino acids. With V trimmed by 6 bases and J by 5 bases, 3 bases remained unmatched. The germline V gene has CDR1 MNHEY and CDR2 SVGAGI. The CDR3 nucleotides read TGTGCCAGCAGGCTAGCGGGAGTGGAGACCCAGTACTTC. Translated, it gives CASRLAGVETQYF.

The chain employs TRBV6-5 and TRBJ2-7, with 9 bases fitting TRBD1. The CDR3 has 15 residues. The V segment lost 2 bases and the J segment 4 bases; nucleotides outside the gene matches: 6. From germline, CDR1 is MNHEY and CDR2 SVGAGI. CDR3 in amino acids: CASSYAGTGIYEQYF. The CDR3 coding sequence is TGTGCCAGCAGTTACGCCGGGACAGGGATTTACGAGCAGTACTTC.